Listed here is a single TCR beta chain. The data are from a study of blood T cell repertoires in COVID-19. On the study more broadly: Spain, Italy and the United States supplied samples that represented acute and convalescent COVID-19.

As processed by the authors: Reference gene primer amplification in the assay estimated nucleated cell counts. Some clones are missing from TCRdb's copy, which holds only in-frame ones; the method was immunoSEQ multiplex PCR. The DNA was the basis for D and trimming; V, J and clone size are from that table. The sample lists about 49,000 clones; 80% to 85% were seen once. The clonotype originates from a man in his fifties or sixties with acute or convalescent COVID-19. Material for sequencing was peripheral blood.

This CDR3 reads CASVAGTGGGEQYF. In DNA form, the CDR3 reads TGTGCCAGCGTCGCCGGAACAGGGGGAGGCGAGCAGTACTTC. V gene TRBV18 combines with J gene TRBJ2-7, with 8 nucleotides matching TRBD1. Trimming cost V 8 bases and J 6 bases; bases outside gene matches: 12. This CDR3 has 14 residues. Germline CDR1 and CDR2: KGHSH and LQKENI. The full variable domain, rest sourced from reference TRBV18 and TRBJ2-7, is NAGVMQNPRHLVRRRGQEARLRCSPMKGHSHVYWYRQLPEEGLKFMVYLQKENIIDESGMPKERFSAEFPKEGPSILRIQQVVRGDSAAYFCASVAGTGGGEQYFGPGTRLTVT.